One sample yielded the 21 T cell receptor beta chains listed below, sequenced in a study of blood T cell repertoires in COVID-19. TCRdb's table, derived via immunoSEQ multiplex PCR, lists solely in-frame clones and lacks some. Of about 360,000 clones listed, about 86% are singletons. Sequencing used peripheral blood. The receptor source for this set is a woman aged 55-70 years with COVID-19, enrolled during active disease.

The chain joins TRBV19 to TRBJ1-5; TRBD1 agrees at 10 bases. Germline CDR1 reads LNHDA; CDR2 reads SQIVND (reference sequence). The CDR3 is 17 amino acids. The trim removed 3 bases at V and 2 bases at J, leaving 7 bases unmatched. The chain's CDR3 is CASSISLGQGRNQPQHF. CDR3 in DNA: TGTGCCAGTAGTATCTCACTGGGACAGGGGCGCAATCAGCCCCAGCATTTT.

V usage is TRBV6-4 and J usage is TRBJ1-2; D not resolved. The length of the CDR3 is 13 residues. CDR1 and CDR2 from the germline V gene are MRHNA and SNTAGT. Trimming took 0 bases from V and 4 from J, leaving 6 bases between them. The CDR3 region has the DNA TGTGCCAGCAGTGACTCGCCCGGCTATGGCTACACCTTC. It translates to CASSDSPGYGYTF.

The J gene is TRBJ2-1, the V gene TRBV6-4; 10 nucleotides line up with TRBD2. Germline V lookup: CDR1 MRHNA, CDR2 SNTAGT. CDR3 length: 15 residues. The ends lost 3 bases at V and 4 bases at J; junction bases unmatched: 3. DNA of the CDR3: TGTGCCAGCAGTGAAAGACTAGCGGGTTACAATGAGCAGTTCTTC. Residues: CASSERLAGYNEQFF.

The J gene is TRBJ1-5, the V gene TRBV4-1, with D possibly being TRBD1 (5 bases). Germline lookup yields CDR1 MGHRA and CDR2 YSYEKL. This CDR3 comprises 16 residues. The V end lost 4 bases, the J end lost 0 bases, and 13 bases lay between the germline ends. CDR3 sequence: CASSRTGTDSNQPQHF. The CDR3 nucleotides are TGCGCCAGCAGCCGGACCGGGACTGATAGCAATCAGCCCCAGCATTTT.

This chain joins TRBV4-3 and TRBJ2-3; 7 bases are a match to TRBD2. CDR1 and CDR2 from the germline V gene are LGHNA and YSLEER. This CDR3 has 16 amino acids. V shed 1 base and J 4 bases; nucleotides not matched to a gene: 8. CDR3 DNA sequence: TGCGCCAGCAGCCAAGGGACCGGGGGGTATGCAGATACGCAGTATTTT. Protein product: CASSQGTGGYADTQYF.

The chain uses TRBV30 and TRBJ2-3, with 8 bases matching TRBD1. The CDR3 is 14 residues long. Germline V lookup: CDR1 GTSNPN, CDR2 SVGIG (reference sequence). Unmatched junction bases numbered 2, after V lost 1 base and J lost 2 bases. CDR3 region: CAWSAGGVTDTQYF. CDR3 coding DNA: TGTGCCTGGAGTGCAGGGGGCGTCACAGATACGCAGTATTTT.

The CDR3 loop is CASSLFSGTGTTEQYF. CDR3 DNA: TGCGCCAGCAGCCTGTTCTCCGGGACAGGGACGACCGAGCAGTACTTC. The J gene is TRBJ2-7, the V gene TRBV5-1; 9 bases map to TRBD1. The germline V gene has CDR1 SGHRS and CDR2 YFSETQ. CDR3 size: 16 residues. Trimming removed 4 bases from V and 6 bases from J; junction bases left unmatched: 14.

The rearrangement links TRBV7-2 to TRBJ1-2; TRBD1 might be the D (5 bases). The CDR3 runs to 16 residues. Germline CDR1 and CDR2: SGHTA and FQGNSA. V lost 5 bases and J 0 bases, leaving 16 bases between the germline ends. The CDR3 here is CASSPAGHFSNYGYTF. DNA for the CDR3: TGTGCCAGCAGCCCCGCCGGACACTTCTCTAACTATGGCTACACCTTC.

This clone was found a few times. The chain employs TRBV5-4 and TRBJ2-1; D is possibly TRBD2 (6 bases). Germline values: CDR1 SGHNT, CDR2 YYREEE (reference sequence). CDR3 length equals 16 residues. V lost 4 bases, J lost 2 bases, and 16 bases lay in between. The chain's CDR3 is CASSGGGDRAYNEQFF. CDR3 coding DNA: TGTGCCAGCAGCGGAGGAGGGGATCGAGCCTACAATGAGCAGTTCTTC.

This rearrangement joins TRBV7-3 to TRBJ2-5; possible D gene TRBD1, 5 bases. Germline V gene sequence: CDR1 SGHTA, CDR2 FQGTGA. This CDR3 contains 15 residues. V was pared by 0 bases and J by 5 bases, with 13 bases between. CDR3 amino acids: CASSLTPDTRETQYF. CDR3 sequence (DNA): TGTGCCAGCAGCTTAACCCCGGACACGAGGGAGACCCAGTACTTC.

The chain links TRBV9 to TRBJ2-3; 7 bases fit TRBD1. The germline V gene encodes CDR1 SGDLS and CDR2 YYNGEE. V lost 2 bases to trimming and J lost 2 bases; unmatched junction nucleotides: 5. This CDR3 comprises 15 residues. The CDR3, as DNA: TGTGCCAGCAGCGTCGGGACAGCCTACACAGATACGCAGTATTTT. Translation: CASSVGTAYTDTQYF.

The genes are TRBV6-5 and TRBJ1-2, with D possibly TRBD1 on 5 matching bases. Germline V lookup: CDR1 MNHEY, CDR2 SVGAGI. The CDR3 has 15 amino acids. V lost 2 bases to trimming and J lost 4 bases, with 14 bases between them. The CDR3 region has the DNA TGTGCCAGCAGTTACGCTTCAGGGATGAGCTATGGCTACACCTTC. This codes for CASSYASGMSYGYTF.

The gene calls are TRBV27 and TRBJ1-4, with D tentatively TRBD1 (6 bases). The germline gives CDR1 MNHEY, CDR2 SMNVEV (reference sequence). V gave up 3 bases and J gave up 5 bases, with 10 bases separating them. CDR3 length: 14 amino acids. CDR3 sequence reads: CASSFEGVNEKLFF. DNA for the CDR3: TGTGCCAGCAGTTTTGAGGGGGTAAATGAAAAACTGTTTTTT.

This chain links TRBV7-2 with TRBJ2-3; 9 positions match TRBD2. Germline values: CDR1 SGHTA, CDR2 FQGNSA. With V trimmed by 2 bases and J by 6 bases, 9 bases remained unmatched. The CDR3 extends over 16 amino acids. For the CDR3, the DNA is TGTGCCAGCAGCTTACGGGCTAGCGGGGCGGGGGATACGCAGTATTTT. Translation: CASSLRASGAGDTQYF.

The chain uses TRBV6-5 and TRBJ1-2; maybe TRBD1 (6 bases). Germline V CDR1 and CDR2: MNHEY, SVGAGI. The CDR3 totals 16 residues. Trimming pared 2 bases from V and 0 bases from J, leaving 13 bases between. CDR3 in DNA: TGTGCCAGCAGTTACCAGGGGCCGCCAGCTAACTATGGCTACACCTTC. Its protein product is CASSYQGPPANYGYTF.

The genes are TRBV4-1 and TRBJ2-7; tentative D call: TRBD1 (6 bases). V was cut by 0 bases and J by 3 bases, with 12 bases left in between. The CDR3 has 15 residues. From germline, CDR1 is MGHRA and CDR2 YSYEKL. The CDR3 loop is CASSQEWSRGYEQYF. CDR3 nucleotide sequence: TGCGCCAGCAGCCAAGAATGGTCCAGGGGCTACGAGCAGTACTTC.

The V and J genes are TRBV4-1 and TRBJ1-2; D is undetermined. CDR1 and CDR2 (germline): MGHRA, YSYEKL. Trimming took 4 bases from V and 6 from J, leaving 12 bases between them. This CDR3 contains 13 residues. DNA of the CDR3: TGCGCCAGCAGCCGTGTGTTCGGGAATGGCTACACCTTC. Encoded protein: CASSRVFGNGYTF.

This chain joins TRBV5-1 and TRBJ1-1, with 11 bases identical to TRBD1. Germline lookup yields CDR1 SGHRS and CDR2 YFSETQ. V dropped 3 bases and J dropped 5; count of bases not matched to a gene: 6. The CDR3 is 15 amino acids. CDR3: CASSSAGTGGTEAFF. The CDR3 DNA follows: TGCGCCAGCAGCTCTGCCGGGACAGGGGGGACTGAAGCTTTCTTT.

The chain combines TRBV19 with TRBJ2-1; TRBD1 matches at 9 bases. The CDR3 is 14 amino acids. The V and J ends lost 5 bases and 10 bases, in that order; junction bases with no gene match: 9. CDR1 is LNHDA, CDR2 SQIVND, per germline (reference sequence). CDR3 loop: CASSGGQGRWEQFF. In DNA form, the CDR3 reads TGTGCCAGTAGTGGTGGACAGGGGAGGTGGGAGCAGTTCTTC.

The chain links TRBV5-5 to TRBJ2-3; 10 nucleotides match TRBD2. From germline, CDR1 is SGHKS and CDR2 YYEKEE (reference sequence). The CDR3 is 15 residues long. The junction had 2 bases not matched to a gene; V was cut back by 0 bases and J by 4 bases. CDR3 nucleotides: TGTGCCAGCAGCTTGGTACTAGCGGGGTCAGATACGCAGTATTTT. This gives the protein CASSLVLAGSDTQYF.

The genes are TRBV3-1 (or the pseudogene TRBV3-2) and TRBJ2-5, with 13 bases fitting TRBD2. The ends lost 5 bases at V and 5 bases at J; junction bases unmatched: 11. This CDR3 has 17 residues. The germline gives CDR1 LGHDT, CDR2 YNNKEL (reference sequence). The CDR3 here is CASSASLAGGPRETQYF. As DNA, the CDR3 is TGTGCCAGCAGCGCCTCACTAGCGGGGGGGCCAAGGGAGACCCAGTACTTC.